Below are 5 T cell receptor beta chains sequenced from a single sample in a study of PD-1 blockade in classical Hodgkin lymphoma. Data came from immunoSEQ multiplex PCR; TCRdb stores just in-frame clones and leaves some out. The sample consists of about 64,000 clones, around nine tenths of them appearing once. The time point is: cycle 4 day 1 (C4D1), after 6 weeks of nivolumab. Each patient experienced a relapse that followed autologous stem cell transplantation, and brentuximab vedotin exposure varied. The input for sequencing was peripheral blood mononuclear cells (PBMCs), taken before the fourth cycle of nivolumab. The receptors derive from a human donor with classical Hodgkin lymphoma.

V and J are TRBV2 and TRBJ1-5; D gene ambiguous. This CDR3 is built from 18 residues. Deletions cut 3 bases from V and 5 bases from J, with 23 bases between. Germline V gene sequence: CDR1 SNHLY, CDR2 FYNNEI. This CDR3 reads CASSEALPGVGEDQPQHF. In DNA form, the CDR3 reads TGTGCCAGCAGTGAGGCCCTCCCCGGAGTCGGGGAAGATCAGCCCCAGCATTTT.

The chain uses TRBV28 and TRBJ2-5, with D possibly TRBD1 on 6 matching bases. The end of the DNA is better explained by TRBJ2-7, so the J call may be wrong. The CDR3 spans 16 residues. The germline gives CDR1 MDHEN, CDR2 SYDVKM. DNA for the CDR3: TGTGCCAGCAGTCCAACCCCTTGGGGGCATCCCTACGAGCAGTACTTC. Amino acid sequence: CASSPTPWGHPYEQYF.

This chain joins TRBV4-2 and TRBJ2-5; 8 bases fit TRBD1. Germline V gene data show CDR1 as LGHNA and CDR2 as YNFKEQ. The V gene end was trimmed by 4 bases and the J gene end by 1 base; junction bases not matched to a gene: 5. The CDR3 contains 15 residues. This CDR3 is CASSPTGGPQETQYF. The CDR3 DNA follows: TGTGCCAGCAGCCCCACAGGGGGACCCCAAGAGACCCAGTACTTC.

The chain is built from TRBV28 and TRBJ2-3, with 9 bases lining up with TRBD2. The germline V gene has CDR1 MDHEN and CDR2 SYDVKM. There are 18 residues in the CDR3. V dropped 3 bases and J dropped 2; count of bases not matched to a gene: 12. CDR3 nucleotide sequence: TGTGCCAGCAGTTTGGCTAGCGGGACCACCGAAAACACAGATACGCAGTATTTT. Translating gives CASSLASGTTENTDTQYF.

This chain joins TRBV27 and TRBJ2-7, with 10 bases identical to TRBD2. V shed 7 bases and J 4 bases; nucleotides not matched to a gene: 13. Germline CDR1 MNHEY, CDR2 SMNVEV (reference sequence). The CDR3 is 16 residues long. The CDR3, as DNA: TGTGCCAGCAAATTTACCCGGACTAGCGGCTTTTACGAGCAGTACTTC. Translation gives CASKFTRTSGFYEQYF.